This T cell receptor (beta chain) was recovered during a study of blood T cell repertoires in COVID-19. Study-level information: Specimens from acute and convalescent COVID-19 originated in the United States, Italy and Spain.

The ends were cut back, 5 bases at V and 0 bases at J, with 8 bases in the middle. Germline V gene lookup returns CDR1 SGHVS and CDR2 FQNEAQ. CDR3 length: 15 residues. This clone has just a few counts. Data came from immunoSEQ multiplex PCR; TCRdb stores just in-frame clones and leaves some out. The sample includes about 88,000 clones, 87% of them seen just once. The source is a male donor with acute or convalescent COVID-19. Sample: peripheral blood. The chain combines TRBV7-8 with TRBJ1-6; D gene unclear. The CDR3 spells CASSPGNSYNSPLHF. CDR3 nucleotide sequence: TGTGCCAGCAGCCCGGGGAACTCCTATAATTCACCCCTCCACTTT.